This T cell receptor beta chain was retrieved from a study of cytomegalovirus exposure and HLA in healthy donors. 13 Jbeta primers and 60 Vbeta primers were used for the PCR. TCRdb's copy holds only in-frame clones and misses some; the assay was immunoSEQ multiplex PCR. This sample's table has about 77,000 clones. The ends were cut back, 5 bases at V and 7 bases at J, with 17 bases in the middle. The CDR3 contains 15 residues. CDR1 LNHDA and CDR2 SQIVND come from the germline V gene (reference sequence). This sequence joins TRBV19 and TRBJ1-4, with no clear D. The source material was PBMCs. The TCR sequence derives from a man aged 45-65 years in good health and CMV-seropositive. The CDR3 region has the DNA TGTGCCAGTAGTCTCCAGACCCTCGGCGGTGAAAAACTGTTTTTT. Protein sequence: CASSLQTLGGEKLFF. Full variable domain (missing parts from reference TRBV19 and TRBJ1-4): DGGITQSPKYLFRKEGQNVTLSCEQNLNHDAMYWYRQDPGQGLRLIYYSQIVNDFQKGDIAEGYSVSREKKESFPLTVTSAQKNPTAFYLCASSLQTLGGEKLFFGSGTQLSVL.